The source of this TCR beta chain is a study of molecular identifiers for immune sequencing clone quantification. In its sample, this clonotype was seen many times. A single record per CDR3 protein comes from TCRdb applying MiXCR to the PCR reads. The data hold roughly 93,000 distinct CDR3 sequences, with approximately 25% observed a single time. This CDR3 has 14 residues. With V trimmed by 4 bases and J by 8 bases, 9 bases remained unmatched. The germline gives CDR1 SGHRS, CDR2 YFSETQ. This receptor was identified in a human donor in good health. Some libraries in this study had Jurkat cell RNA spiked in. Sequences were obtained from naive CD8+ T cells from blood, with Jurkat cell RNA spiked in. Subset meaning: FACS-sorted CD8+CD4-CCR7+CD45RA+ naive T cells. This chain links TRBV5-1 with TRBJ2-1; 7 bases fit TRBD2. The CDR3 sequence is CASSPGTNSYEQFF. The DNA of the CDR3 is TGCGCCAGCAGCCCGGGGACTAATTCGTATGAGCAGTTCTTC. Supplemented by reference TRBV5-1 and TRBJ2-1, the full variable domain reads KAGVTQTPRYLIKTRGQQVTLSCSPISGHRSVSWYQQTPGQGLQFLFEYFSETQRNKGNFPGRFSGRQFSNSRSEMNVSTLELGDSALYLCASSPGTNSYEQFFGPGTRLTVL.